Sequencing of this T cell receptor beta chain was carried out in a study of shared T cell receptors in the human thymus. Germline trimming cut 2 bases from V and 6 bases from J; bases unmatched to any gene: 3. CDR1 is SGHVT and CDR2 is SQSDAQ in the germline V gene. This CDR3 has 14 residues. Clones were read by immunoSEQ multiplex PCR, and TCRdb kept only the in-frame ones, dropping some. The sample has around 730,000 clones; approximately 85% are singletons. The sample was also linked to a second study, of human thymus T cells. That paper states: Resected material from corrective heart surgery provided the thymus tissue analysed. V and J genes seemed to be used with bias in thymic and blood repertoires. Related studies noted strongly shared thymic repertoires across unrelated people.

This clonotype originated in a girl less than two years old with a congenital heart defect. The specimen sequenced was thymocytes. The rearrangement links TRBV7-4 to TRBJ1-1; 10 bases fit TRBD1. The CDR3 protein is CASSLWDRGPEAFF. The CDR3 DNA reads as TGTGCCAGCAGCTTATGGGACAGGGGCCCTGAAGCTTTCTTT. Full variable domain (rest looked up from reference TRBV7-4 and TRBJ1-1): GAGVSQSPRYKVAKRGRDVALRCDSISGHVTLYWYRQTLGQGSEVLTYSQSDAQRDKSGRPSGRFSAERPERSVSTLKIQRTEQGDSAVYLCASSLWDRGPEAFFGQGTRLTVV.